This T cell receptor beta chain was profiled in a study of shared clonotypes between healthy human individuals. Study outcomes and limitations: Blood was the only sampled material, and tissue repertoires likely differ.

Here immunoSEQ multiplex PCR was the method, and the copy in TCRdb shows in-frame clones only, minus some. This sample has hundreds of thousands of clones; approximately 96% occur once, and the top ten carry roughly 0.1%. Terminally differentiated effector memory CD45RA+ cells were excluded from the naive CD8 cells, which were CD45RO-negative and positively selected for CCR7. The CDR3 covers 14 residues. Trimming left V 7 bases short and J 1 base short, with 11 bases between. The V gene's germline CDR1 is MDHEN and CDR2 SYDVKM. Remarks on this clone: Antigen unknown.

The gene calls are TRBV28 and TRBJ1-5; no firm D call. The sequence came from a woman under 40 in good health. Sequenced input: naive CD8+ T cells sorted from blood. CDR3: CASTPGRSNQPQHF. CDR3 in DNA: TGTGCCAGCACCCCGGGCAGGAGCAATCAGCCCCAGCATTTT.